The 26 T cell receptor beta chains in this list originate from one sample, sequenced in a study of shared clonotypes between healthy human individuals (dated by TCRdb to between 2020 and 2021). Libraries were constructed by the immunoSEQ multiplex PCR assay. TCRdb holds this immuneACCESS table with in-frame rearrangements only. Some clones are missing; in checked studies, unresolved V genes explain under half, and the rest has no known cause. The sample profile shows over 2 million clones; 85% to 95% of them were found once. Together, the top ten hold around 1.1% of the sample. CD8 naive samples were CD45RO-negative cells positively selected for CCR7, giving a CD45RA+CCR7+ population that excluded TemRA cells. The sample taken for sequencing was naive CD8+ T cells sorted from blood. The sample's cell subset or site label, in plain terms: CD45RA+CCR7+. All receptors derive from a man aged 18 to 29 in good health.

The CDR3 nucleotides are TGTGCCGCTGGGAGAGGATCACCCTACAATGAGCAGTTCTTC. Protein: CAAGRGSPYNEQFF. The chain employs TRBV25-1 and TRBJ2-1, with D possibly being TRBD2 (5 bases). The V end was cut by 11 bases, the J end by 2 bases, with 16 bases between. CDR1 MGHDK and CDR2 SYGVNS come from the germline V gene. The CDR3 sequence is 14 residues long.

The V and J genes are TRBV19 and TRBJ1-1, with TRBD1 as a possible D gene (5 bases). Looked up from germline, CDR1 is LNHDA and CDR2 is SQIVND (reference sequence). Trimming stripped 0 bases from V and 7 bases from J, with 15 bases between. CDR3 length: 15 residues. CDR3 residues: CASSIDPLGAVEAFF. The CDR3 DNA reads TGTGCCAGTAGTATAGATCCCCTTGGGGCAGTTGAAGCTTTCTTT.

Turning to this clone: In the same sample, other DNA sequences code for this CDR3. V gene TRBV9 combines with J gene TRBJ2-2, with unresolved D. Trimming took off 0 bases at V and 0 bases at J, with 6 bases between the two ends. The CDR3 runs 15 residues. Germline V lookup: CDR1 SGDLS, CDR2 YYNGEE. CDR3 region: CASSVEPSNTGELFF. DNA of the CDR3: TGTGCCAGCAGCGTAGAACCATCGAACACCGGGGAGCTGTTTTTT.

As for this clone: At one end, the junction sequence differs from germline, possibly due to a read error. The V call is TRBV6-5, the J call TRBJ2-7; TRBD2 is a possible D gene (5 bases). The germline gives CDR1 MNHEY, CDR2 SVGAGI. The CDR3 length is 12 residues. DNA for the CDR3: TGTGCCAGCAGTTACCCGGGGTACGGGCAGTACTTC. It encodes CASSYPGYGQYF.

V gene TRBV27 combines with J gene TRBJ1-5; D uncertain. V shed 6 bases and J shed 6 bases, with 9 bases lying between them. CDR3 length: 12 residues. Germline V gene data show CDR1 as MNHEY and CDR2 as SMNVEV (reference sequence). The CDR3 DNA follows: TGTGCCAGCAGCCCCACCCGTCAGCCCCAGCATTTT. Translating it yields CASSPTRQPQHF.

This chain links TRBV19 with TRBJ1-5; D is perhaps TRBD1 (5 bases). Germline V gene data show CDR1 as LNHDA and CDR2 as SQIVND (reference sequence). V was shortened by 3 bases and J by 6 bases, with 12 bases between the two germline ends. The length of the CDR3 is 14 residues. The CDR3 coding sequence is TGTGCCAGTAGTATTGGGGGGTCCAGTCAGCCCCAGCATTTT. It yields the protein CASSIGGSSQPQHF.

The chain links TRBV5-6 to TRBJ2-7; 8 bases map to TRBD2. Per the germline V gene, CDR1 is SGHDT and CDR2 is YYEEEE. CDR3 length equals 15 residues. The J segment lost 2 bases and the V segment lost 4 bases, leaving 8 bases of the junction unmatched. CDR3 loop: CASSQRGFGAYEQYF. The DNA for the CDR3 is TGTGCCAGCAGCCAGCGGGGGTTCGGGGCCTACGAGCAGTACTTC.

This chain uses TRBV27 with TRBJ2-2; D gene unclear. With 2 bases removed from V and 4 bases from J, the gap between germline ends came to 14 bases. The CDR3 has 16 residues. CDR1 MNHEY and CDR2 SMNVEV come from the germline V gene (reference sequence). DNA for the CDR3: TGTGCCAGCAGTTTACTCAGTGAGCGTGGCACCGGGGAGCTGTTTTTT. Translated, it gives CASSLLSERGTGELFF.

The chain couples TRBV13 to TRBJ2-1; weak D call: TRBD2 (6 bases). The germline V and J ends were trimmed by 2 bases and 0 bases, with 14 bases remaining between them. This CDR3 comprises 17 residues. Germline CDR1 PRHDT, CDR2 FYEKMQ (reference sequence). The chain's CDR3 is CASSLLSGGNSYNEQFF. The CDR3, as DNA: TGTGCCAGCAGCTTATTAAGCGGAGGGAACTCCTACAATGAGCAGTTCTTC.

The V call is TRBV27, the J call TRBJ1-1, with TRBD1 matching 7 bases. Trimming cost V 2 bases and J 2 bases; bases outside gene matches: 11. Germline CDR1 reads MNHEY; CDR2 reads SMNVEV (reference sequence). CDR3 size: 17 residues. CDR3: CASSLLFDRELNTEAFF. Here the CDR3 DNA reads TGTGCCAGCAGTTTACTCTTCGACAGGGAGCTTAACACTGAAGCTTTCTTT.

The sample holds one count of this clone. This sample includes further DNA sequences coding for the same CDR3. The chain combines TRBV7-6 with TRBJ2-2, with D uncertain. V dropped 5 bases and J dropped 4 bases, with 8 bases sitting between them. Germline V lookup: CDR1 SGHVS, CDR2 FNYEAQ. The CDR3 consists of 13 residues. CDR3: CASSLGPTGELFF. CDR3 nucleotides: TGTGCCAGCAGCCTAGGACCCACCGGGGAGCTGTTTTTT.

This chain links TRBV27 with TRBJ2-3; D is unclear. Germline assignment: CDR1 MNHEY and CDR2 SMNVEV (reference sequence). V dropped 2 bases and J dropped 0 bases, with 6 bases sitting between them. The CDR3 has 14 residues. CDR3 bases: TGTGCCAGCAGTTTAGCAGAAAGCACAGATACGCAGTATTTT. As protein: CASSLAESTDTQYF.

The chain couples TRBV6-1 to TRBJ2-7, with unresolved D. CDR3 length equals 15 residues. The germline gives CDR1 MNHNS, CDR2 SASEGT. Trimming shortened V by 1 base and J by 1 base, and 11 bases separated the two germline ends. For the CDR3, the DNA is TGTGCCAGCAGTGAAGACCGGCACTCATCCTACGAGCAGTACTTC. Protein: CASSEDRHSSYEQYF.

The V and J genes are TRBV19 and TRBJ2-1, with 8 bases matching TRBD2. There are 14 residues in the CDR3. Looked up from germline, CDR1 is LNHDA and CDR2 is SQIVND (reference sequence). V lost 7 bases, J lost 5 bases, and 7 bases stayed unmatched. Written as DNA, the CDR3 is TGTGCCAGTACTCCGGGGGGGCCCCACAATGAGCAGTTCTTC. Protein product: CASTPGGPHNEQFF.

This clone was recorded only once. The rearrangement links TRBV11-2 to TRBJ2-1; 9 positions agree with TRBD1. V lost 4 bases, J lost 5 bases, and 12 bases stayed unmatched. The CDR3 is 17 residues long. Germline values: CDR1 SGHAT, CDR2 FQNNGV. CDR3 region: CASSSSWDRAGNNEQFF. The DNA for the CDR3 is TGTGCCAGCAGCTCCTCCTGGGACAGGGCTGGGAACAATGAGCAGTTCTTC.

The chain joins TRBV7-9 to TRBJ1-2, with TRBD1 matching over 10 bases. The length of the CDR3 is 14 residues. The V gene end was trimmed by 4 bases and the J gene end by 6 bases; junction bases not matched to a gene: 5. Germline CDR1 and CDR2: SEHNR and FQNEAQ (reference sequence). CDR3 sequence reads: CASSSVGTGDGYTF. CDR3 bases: TGTGCCAGCAGCTCGGTAGGGACAGGGGATGGCTACACCTTC. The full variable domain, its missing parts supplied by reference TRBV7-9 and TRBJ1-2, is DTGVSQNPRHKITKRGQNVTFRCDPISEHNRLYWYRQTLGQGPEFLTYFQNEAQLEKSRLLSDRFSAERPKGSFSTLEIQRTEQGDSAMYLCASSSVGTGDGYTFGSGTRLTVV.

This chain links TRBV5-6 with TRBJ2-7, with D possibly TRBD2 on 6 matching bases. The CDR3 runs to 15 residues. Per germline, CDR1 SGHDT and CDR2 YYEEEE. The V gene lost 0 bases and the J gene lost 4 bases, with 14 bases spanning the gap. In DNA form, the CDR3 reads TGTGCCAGCAGCTTGGCCACGGCGGGGAGTTACGAGCAGTACTTC. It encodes CASSLATAGSYEQYF.

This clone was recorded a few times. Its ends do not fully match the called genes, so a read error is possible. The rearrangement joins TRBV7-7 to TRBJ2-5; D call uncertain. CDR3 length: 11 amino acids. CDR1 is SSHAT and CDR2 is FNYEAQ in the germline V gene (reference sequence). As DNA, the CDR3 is TGTGCTAGCAGCTTGAAAGAGACCCAGTACTTC. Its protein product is CASSLKETQYF.

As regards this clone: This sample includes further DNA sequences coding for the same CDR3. The CDR3 DNA follows: TGTGCCAGCAGCGTAGGACAGGGGGTCTCCTACGAGCAGTACTTC. Its translation is CASSVGQGVSYEQYF. This chain links TRBV9 with TRBJ2-7; 9 positions match TRBD1. This CDR3 is built from 15 residues. Trimming cost V 0 bases and J 0 bases; bases outside gene matches: 1. From germline, CDR1 is SGDLS and CDR2 YYNGEE.

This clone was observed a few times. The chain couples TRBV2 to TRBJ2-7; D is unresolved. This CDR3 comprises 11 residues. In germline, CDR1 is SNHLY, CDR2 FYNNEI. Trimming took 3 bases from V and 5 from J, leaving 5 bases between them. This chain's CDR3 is CASSEDHEQYF. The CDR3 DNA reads TGTGCCAGCAGTGAGGACCACGAGCAGTACTTC.

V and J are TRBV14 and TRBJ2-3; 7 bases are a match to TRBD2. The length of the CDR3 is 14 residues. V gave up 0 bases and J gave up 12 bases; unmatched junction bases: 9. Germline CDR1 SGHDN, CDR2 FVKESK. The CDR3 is CASSQDNRRESQYF. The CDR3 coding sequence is TGTGCCAGCAGCCAAGATAATAGGCGGGAGTCACAGTATTTT.

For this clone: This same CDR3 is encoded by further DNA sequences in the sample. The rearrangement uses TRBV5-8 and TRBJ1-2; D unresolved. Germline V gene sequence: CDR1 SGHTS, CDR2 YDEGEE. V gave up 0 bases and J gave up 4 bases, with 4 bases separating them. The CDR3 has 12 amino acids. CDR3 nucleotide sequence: TGTGCCAGCAGCTTGGGGGTCTATGGCTACACCTTC. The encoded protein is CASSLGVYGYTF.

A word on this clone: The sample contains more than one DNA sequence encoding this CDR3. CDR3 sequence: CASSFVGAGETQYF. DNA of the CDR3: TGTGCCAGCAGTTTCGTTGGGGCTGGAGAGACCCAGTACTTC. The chain combines TRBV28 with TRBJ2-5; D might be TRBD1 (5 bases). Trimming took 3 bases from V and 4 from J, leaving 12 bases between them. CDR1 is MDHEN, CDR2 SYDVKM, per germline. The CDR3 contains 14 residues. The variable domain in full, completed from reference TRBV28 and TRBJ2-5, reads DVKVTQSSRYLVKRTGEKVFLECVQDMDHENMFWYRQDPGLGLRLIYFSYDVKMKEKGDIPEGYSVSREKKERFSLILESASTNQTSMYLCASSFVGAGETQYFGPGTRLLVL.

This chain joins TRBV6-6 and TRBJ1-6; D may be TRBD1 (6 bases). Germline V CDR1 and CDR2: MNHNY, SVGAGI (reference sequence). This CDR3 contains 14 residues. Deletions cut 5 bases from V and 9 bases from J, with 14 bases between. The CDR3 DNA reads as TGTGCCAGCAGTGAGGCAGGGGAATTTTCACCCCTCCACTTT. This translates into CASSEAGEFSPLHF.

DNA of the CDR3: TGTGCCAGCAGTGCGGCGCTGTCAGGGGGCGATGGCTACACCTTC. It specifies CASSAALSGGDGYTF. The rearrangement uses TRBV6-5 and TRBJ1-2; 8 bases are a match to TRBD1. Unmatched junction bases numbered 11, after V lost 5 bases and J lost 6 bases. The CDR3 has 15 amino acids. Germline V gene lookup returns CDR1 MNHEY and CDR2 SVGAGI.

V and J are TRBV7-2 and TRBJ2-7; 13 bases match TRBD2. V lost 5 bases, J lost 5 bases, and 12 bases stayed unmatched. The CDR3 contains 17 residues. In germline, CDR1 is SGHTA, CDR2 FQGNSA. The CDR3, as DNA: TGTGCCAGCAGCCCCGGACTAGCGGGGGCTCTAATAAACGAGCAGTACTTC. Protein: CASSPGLAGALINEQYF.